This T cell receptor beta chain was sequenced in a study of regulatory T cells in long-lasting Graves disease. Study-wide results and caveats: There were preferences for TRBV28, TRBJ1-2 and TRBJ2-5 in persistent disease.

This clonotype was picked up many times. The antigen is unknown. HTBI primers from iRepertoire and Arm-PCR of CDR3 regions yielded the TCR beta libraries. TCRdb reprocessed the multiplex PCR reads with MiXCR, giving one entry per CDR3 protein. The table includes 390,000 or so distinct CDR3 sequences, roughly 24% detected once. This sample's time point: persistent/refractory GD, antithyroid drugs over 5 years with positive TRAb. RNA isolated from PBMCs was used to make the TCR library. Patients with Graves' disease were diagnosed by American Thyroid Association guidelines. Peripheral blood, at 8.5 to 9 milliliters, went into EDTA tubes. Per the germline V gene, CDR1 is MDHEN and CDR2 is SYDVKM. V lost 5 bases, J lost 0 bases, and 7 bases lay in between. The CDR3 spans 14 residues.

This sequence originates from a woman aged 40 to 50 with Graves disease. This sample comprised peripheral blood mononuclear cells (PBMCs), obtained when the disease was refractory, from a patient treated with antithyroid drugs. The rearrangement joins TRBV28 to TRBJ2-2, with a possible D match to TRBD1 (5 bases). CDR3 DNA sequence: TGTGCCAGCAGTCCAGGGCCGAACACCGGGGAGCTGTTTTTT. It yields the protein CASSPGPNTGELFF.